This T cell receptor beta chain was captured by sequencing in a study of T cell repertoires in cytomegalovirus infection. Germline loops: CDR1 MDHEN, CDR2 SYDVKM. The CDR3 covers 17 residues. The V and J ends lost 6 bases and 6 bases, in that order; junction bases with no gene match: 15. TCRdb redid the calling of the reads with MiXCR, one entry per CDR3 protein. The sample holds about a million distinct CDR3 sequences, around a third seen once. This clonotype was seen a handful of times. Its antigen is undetermined. The sample here was cultured CD8+ T cells from PBMCs, taken from culture after CMV antigen stimulation. This sequence was found in a human donor in good health (CMV status not recorded). Some clones in this sample may be carry-over from other donors' samples. This chain links TRBV28 with TRBJ2-3; the match to TRBD2 covers 10 bases. In DNA form, the CDR3 reads TGTGCCAGCAGGCCCGGAGCGGGGGGGCTTGGTTGGGATACGCAGTATTTT. Its protein product is CASRPGAGGLGWDTQYF.